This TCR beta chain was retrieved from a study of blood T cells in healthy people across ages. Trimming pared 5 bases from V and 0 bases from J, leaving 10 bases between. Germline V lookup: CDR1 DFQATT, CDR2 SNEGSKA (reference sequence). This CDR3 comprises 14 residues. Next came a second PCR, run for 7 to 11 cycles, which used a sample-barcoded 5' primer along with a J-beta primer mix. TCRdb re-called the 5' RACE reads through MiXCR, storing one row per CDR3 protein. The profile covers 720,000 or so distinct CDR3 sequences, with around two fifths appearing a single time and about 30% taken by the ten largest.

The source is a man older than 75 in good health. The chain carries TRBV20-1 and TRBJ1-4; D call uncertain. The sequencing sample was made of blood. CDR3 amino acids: CSAGPRATNEKLFF. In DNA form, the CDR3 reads TGCAGTGCTGGACCGAGGGCAACTAATGAAAAACTGTTTTTT.